This T cell receptor beta chain derives from a study of blood T cell repertoires in COVID-19. Across the study: Sites across the United States, Italy and Spain contributed samples from acute and convalescent COVID-19.

Germline lookup yields CDR1 KGHSH and CDR2 LQKENI. The CDR3 covers 15 residues. V was pared by 0 bases and J by 3 bases, with 12 bases between. Per the study methods: Reference gene primers were amplified, and this amplification served to estimate nucleated cell counts. Using immunoSEQ multiplex PCR, the repertoire was profiled, and TCRdb retains in-frame clones only, with some absent. D and trimming were read from the DNA, whereas the V and J calls and clone size are those reported in that table. The sample has about 40,000 clones, over 75% seen once. The sequencing input was peripheral blood. The chain joins TRBV18 to TRBJ2-7; D ambiguous. The sequence was collected from a woman in her 70s with acute or convalescent COVID-19. CDR3 protein: CASSPPSGPIYEQYV. Written as DNA, the CDR3 is TGTGCCAGCTCACCACCTTCTGGGCCTATCTACGAGCAGTACGTC.